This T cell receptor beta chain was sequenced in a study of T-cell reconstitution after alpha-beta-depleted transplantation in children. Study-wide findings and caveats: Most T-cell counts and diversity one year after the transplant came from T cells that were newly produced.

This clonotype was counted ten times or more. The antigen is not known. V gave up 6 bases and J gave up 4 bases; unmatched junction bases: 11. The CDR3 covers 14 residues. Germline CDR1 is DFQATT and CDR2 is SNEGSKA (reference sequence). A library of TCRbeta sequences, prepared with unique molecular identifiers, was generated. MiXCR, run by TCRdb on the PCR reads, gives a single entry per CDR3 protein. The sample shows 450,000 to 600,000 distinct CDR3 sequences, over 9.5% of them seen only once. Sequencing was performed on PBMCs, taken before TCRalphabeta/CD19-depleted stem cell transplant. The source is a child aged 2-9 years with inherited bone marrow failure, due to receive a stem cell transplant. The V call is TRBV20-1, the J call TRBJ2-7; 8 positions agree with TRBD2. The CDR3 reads CSASKGLDIYEQYF. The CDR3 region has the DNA TGCAGTGCCAGTAAGGGACTAGATATTTACGAGCAGTACTTC.